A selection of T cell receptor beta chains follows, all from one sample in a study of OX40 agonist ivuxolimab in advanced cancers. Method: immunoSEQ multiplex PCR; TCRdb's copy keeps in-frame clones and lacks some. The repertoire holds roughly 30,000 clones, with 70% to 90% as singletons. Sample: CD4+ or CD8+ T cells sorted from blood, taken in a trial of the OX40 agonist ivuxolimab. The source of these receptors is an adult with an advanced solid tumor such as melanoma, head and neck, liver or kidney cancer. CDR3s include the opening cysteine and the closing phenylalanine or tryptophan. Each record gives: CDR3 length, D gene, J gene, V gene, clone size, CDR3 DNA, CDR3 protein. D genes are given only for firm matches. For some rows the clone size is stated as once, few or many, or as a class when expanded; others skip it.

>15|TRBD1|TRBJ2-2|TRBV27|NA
TGTGCCAGCACTCCGGGACAGGGCTTATCCGGGGAGCTGTTTTTT
CASTPGQGLSGELFF
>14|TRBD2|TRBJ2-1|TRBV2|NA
TGTGCCAGCAGTGAGGGGACTACCTACAATGAGCAGTTCTTC
CASSEGTTYNEQFF
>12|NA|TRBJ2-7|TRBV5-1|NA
TGCGCCAGCAGAGGGGTTTCCTACGAGCAGTACTTC
CASRGVSYEQYF
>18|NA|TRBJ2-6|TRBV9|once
TGTGCCAGCAGCGTAGCCCTACTCGGGCTCTCTGGGGCCAACGTCCTGACTTTC
CASSVALLGLSGANVLTF
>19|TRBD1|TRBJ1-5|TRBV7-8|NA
TGTGCCAGCAGCTCGGTCCCGGGACAGGGCGTTAGTTGGGTCCAGCCCCAGCATTTT
CASSSVPGQGVSWVQPQHF
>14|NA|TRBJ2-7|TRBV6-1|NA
TGTGCCAGCAGTGAAGCGCAGGGTCTTTTCGAGCAGTACTTC
CASSEAQGLFEQYF
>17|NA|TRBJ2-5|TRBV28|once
TGTGCCAGCAGTGCATTACAGGAGGCCGGCTACCAAGAGACCCAGTACTTC
CASSALQEAGYQETQYF
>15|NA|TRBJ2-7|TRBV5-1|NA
TGCGCCAGCAGCTTGGAGGTGGACAGTACGGGAGAGCAGTACTTC
CASSLEVDSTGEQYF
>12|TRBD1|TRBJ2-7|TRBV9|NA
TGTGCCAGCAGCGGACAGGGGAGCGAGCAGTACTTC
CASSGQGSEQYF
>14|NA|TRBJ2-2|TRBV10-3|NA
TGTGCCATCAGTGAACCTGTATCCACCGGGGAGCTGTTTTTT
CAISEPVSTGELFF
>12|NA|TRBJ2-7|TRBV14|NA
TGTGCCAGCAGCCAAGATAGAACTAGACAGTACTTC
CASSQDRTRQYF
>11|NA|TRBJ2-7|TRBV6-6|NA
TGTGCCAGCAGATCAAGTTTCGAGCAGTACTTC
CASRSSFEQYF
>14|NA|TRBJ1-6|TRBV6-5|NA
TGTGCCAGCAGCGGGGGGAGCCGCTATTCACCCCTCCACTTT
CASSGGSRYSPLHF
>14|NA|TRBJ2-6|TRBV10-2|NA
TGCGCCAGCAATTCTTACTCTGGGGCCAACGTCCTGACTTTC
CASNSYSGANVLTF
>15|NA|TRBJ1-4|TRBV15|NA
TGTGCCACCAGCAGGGAGGATAGGGCGGTTGAAAAACTGTTTTTT
CATSREDRAVEKLFF
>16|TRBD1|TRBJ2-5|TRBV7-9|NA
TGTGCCAGCAGCCAGACCCGGACAGGGGGCGCGGAGACCCAGTACTTC
CASSQTRTGGAETQYF
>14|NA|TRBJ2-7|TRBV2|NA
TGTGCCAGCAGTACCCGGACAAGTCCCTACGAGCAGTACTTC
CASSTRTSPYEQYF
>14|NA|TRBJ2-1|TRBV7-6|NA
TGTGCCAGCAGCTTAGGAGAAAGGGGCAATGAGCAGTTCTTC
CASSLGERGNEQFF
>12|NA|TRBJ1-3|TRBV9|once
TGTGCCAGCAGCGTGTCTGGAAACACCATATATTTT
CASSVSGNTIYF
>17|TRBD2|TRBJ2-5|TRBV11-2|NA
TGTGCCAGCAGCTTAGAAAACCCTAGCGGGAGTTTGAAGACCCAGTACTTC
CASSLENPSGSLKTQYF
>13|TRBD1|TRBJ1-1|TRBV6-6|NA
TGTGCCAGCAGTTCTACAGGGGGGACTGAAGCTTTCTTT
CASSSTGGTEAFF
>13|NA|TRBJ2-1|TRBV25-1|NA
TGTGCCAGCAGGAAGTTCAGGGGTGATGAGCAGTTCTTC
CASRKFRGDEQFF
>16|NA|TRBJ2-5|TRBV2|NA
TGTGCCAGCAGTGAAGGCCCGGGAGCGCGGCAAGAGACCCAGTACTTC
CASSEGPGARQETQYF
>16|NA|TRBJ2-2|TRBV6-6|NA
TGTGCCAGCAGTTACGGAGCAAGCGCGAACACCGGGGAGCTGTTTTTT
CASSYGASANTGELFF
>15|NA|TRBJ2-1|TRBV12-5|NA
TGTGCTAGTGGCAACGGGGTGGGGACTCAGGTTGAGCAGTTCTTC
CASGNGVGTQVEQFF
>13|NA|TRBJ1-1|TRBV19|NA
TGTGCCAGTAGTCTGGGAAGGTACACTGAAGCTTTCTTT
CASSLGRYTEAFF
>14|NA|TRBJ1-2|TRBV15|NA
TGTGCCACCAGCAGAGTACCGGGAGGGGGTGGCTACACCTTC
CATSRVPGGGGYTF
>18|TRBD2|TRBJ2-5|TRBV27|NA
TGTGCCAGCAGTTCGCCCCAGAGGCGGGGGGGCTTCGTAGAGACCCAGTACTTC
CASSSPQRRGGFVETQYF
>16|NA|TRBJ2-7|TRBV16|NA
TGTGCTAGCAGCCTCGGAGGATACCAGGGCGGAGGCGAGCAGTACTTC
CASSLGGYQGGGEQYF
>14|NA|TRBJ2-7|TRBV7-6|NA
TGTGCCAGCAGCTTAGCAGAGAGCTCCTACGAGCAGTACTTC
CASSLAESSYEQYF
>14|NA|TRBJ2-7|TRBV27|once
TGTGCCAGCAGTTTGACAGTTCCAGCCTACGAGCAGTACTTC
CASSLTVPAYEQYF
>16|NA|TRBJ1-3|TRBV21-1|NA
TGTGCCAGCAGCAAAGGCAGGCAGGGCTCTGGAAACACCATATATTTT
CASSKGRQGSGNTIYF
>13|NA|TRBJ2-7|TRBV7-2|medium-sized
TGTGCCAGCAGCTTAGTCAAGGGTTACGAGCAGTACTTC
CASSLVKGYEQYF
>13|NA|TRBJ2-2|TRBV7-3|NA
TGTGCCAGCAGTCTAAACCCCAGCGGGGAGCTGTTTTTT
CASSLNPSGELFF
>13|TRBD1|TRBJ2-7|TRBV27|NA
TGTGCCAGTGGGACAGGGTTGTTCTACGAGCAGTACTTC
CASGTGLFYEQYF
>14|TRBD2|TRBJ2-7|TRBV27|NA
TGTGCCAGCAGCCGACCGGGACTAGCAAACGAGCAGTACTTC
CASSRPGLANEQYF
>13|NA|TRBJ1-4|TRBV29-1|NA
TGCAGCGTTGATGTCGGCCTAAATGAAAAACTGTTTTTT
CSVDVGLNEKLFF
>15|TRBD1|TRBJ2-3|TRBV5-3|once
TGTGCCAGAAGCAGGGACAGCCCTAGCACAGATACGCAGTATTTT
CARSRDSPSTDTQYF
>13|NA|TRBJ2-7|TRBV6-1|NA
TGTGCCAGCAGGCCCGACGGGAAATACGAACAGTACTTC
CASRPDGKYEQYF
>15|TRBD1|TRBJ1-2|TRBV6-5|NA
TGTGCCAGCAGTTTCAGGACAGGGAATTTCGAGGGCTACACCTTC
CASSFRTGNFEGYTF